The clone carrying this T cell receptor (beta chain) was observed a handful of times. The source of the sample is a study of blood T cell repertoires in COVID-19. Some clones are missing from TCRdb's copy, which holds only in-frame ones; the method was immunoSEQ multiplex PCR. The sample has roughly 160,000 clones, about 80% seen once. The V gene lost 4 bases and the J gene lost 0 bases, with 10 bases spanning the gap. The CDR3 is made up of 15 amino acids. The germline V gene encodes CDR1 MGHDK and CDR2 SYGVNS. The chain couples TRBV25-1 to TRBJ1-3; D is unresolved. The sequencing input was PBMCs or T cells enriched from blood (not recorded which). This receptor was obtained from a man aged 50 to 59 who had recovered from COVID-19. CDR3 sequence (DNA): TGTGCCAGCAGTGGTAGAGTTTACTCTGGAAACACCATATATTTT. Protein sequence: CASSGRVYSGNTIYF.